This paragraph covers one T cell receptor (beta chain) sequence. The source of the sample is a study of tumor-infiltrating lymphocytes in localized non-small cell lung cancer. The CDR3 is 15 amino acids. Trimming shortened V by 3 bases and J by 6 bases, and 14 bases separated the two germline ends. From germline, CDR1 is ENHRY and CDR2 SYGVKD. Using immunoSEQ multiplex PCR, the repertoire was profiled, and TCRdb retains in-frame clones only, with some absent. Of 12,000 or so clones in the sample, less than 80% were seen once. The TCR was taken from a human donor with non-small cell lung cancer. Input material: uninvolved lung tissue not adjacent to the tumor. The chain combines TRBV10-3 with TRBJ2-2; D is unclear. The CDR3 nucleotides are TGTGCCATCAGTGACCTCGGAGTGTACTCCGGGGAGCTGTTTTTT. Amino acids: CAISDLGVYSGELFF.